This TCR beta chain was retrieved from a study of T cell changes during pregnancy in multiple sclerosis (dated by TCRdb to the late 2010s). Regarding the research as a whole: The study examined how the T cell repertoire changed over the course of pregnancy in women with multiple sclerosis.

The germline V gene provides CDR1 SQVTM and CDR2 ANQGSEA. The CDR3, cysteine through phenylalanine, is 12 amino acids long. Just CDR3 DNA is preserved here, 36 bases in frame from base 1. Trimming costs V 6 bases and J 7 bases, and their ends lie 12 bases apart. Receptor amplification or capture employed the immunoSEQ multiplex PCR assay. TCRdb's version of the immuneACCESS table is confined to in-frame rearrangements and falls short of the full clone set. An unresolved V gene accounts for under half of the shortfall where checked; the remainder is of unknown origin. For this sample the table gives about 28,000 clones, of which 92% were detected only once. The top ten clones comprise about 4.9% of the sample. This clone has only a few counts. What this receptor recognizes is not known. No base-level quality is on record; no much larger clone is a single base apart.

This sequence was found in a female donor in good health, enrolled as a control in a pregnancy study. The sequence links TRBV29-1 to TRBJ2-2; TRBD2 is a weak D gene call, 6 bases matching. Sequences were derived from peripheral blood, sampled in the first trimester of pregnancy. Read as DNA, the sequence is TGCAGCGTGAACCTGGGAGGCGGGGAGCTGTTTTTT. This translates into CSVNLGGGELFF.